This TCR beta chain was recovered during a study of shared clonotypes between healthy human individuals. Study overall: Each donor's CD8 memory used one plate, CD8 naive two, each CD4 subset three. General study points: Non-shared clonotypes were found to have lower generation probabilities than the clonotypes that were shared by all four of the sorted-subset donors. The study found approximately 5% of naive CD4 clonotypes shared across a handful of donors. Researchers found naive subsets generally carried larger estimated richness than memory subsets.

As regards this clone: Its specificity is not known.

The data were produced by immunoSEQ multiplex PCR, yet TCRdb's version contains in-frame clones alone and is incomplete. Here the sample spans fewer than 350,000 clones, around 90% being singletons. Trimming removed 2 bases from V and 5 bases from J, with 9 bases in between. Germline CDR1 reads SEHNR; CDR2 reads FQNEAQ (reference sequence). The CDR3 runs 13 residues. The V call is TRBV7-9, the J call TRBJ1-1; D unresolved. Input material: memory CD8+ T cells sorted from blood. This sample's subset: CD45RO+ cells pooled with CCR7-negative TemRA cells. The receptor was derived from a man aged 18 to 30 in good health. The CDR3 sequence is CASSLTPLTEAFF. CDR3 sequence (DNA): TGTGCCAGCAGCTTAACGCCATTGACTGAAGCTTTCTTT.